The 31 T cell receptor beta chains in this list originate from one sample, sequenced in a study of radiation and T cells in renal cell carcinoma. The method was immunoSEQ multiplex PCR; TCRdb's version includes in-frame clones alone and lacks a portion of them. The table shows 70,000 or so clones, with 82% occurring only once. The sample's time point: blood 2 weeks post-SBRT. Treatment of the sample: 15 Gy SBRT to primary tumor, nephrectomy 4 weeks later. Source: blood, taken from a patient whose treatment included radiotherapy and nephrectomy. The receptors originated from a man aged 55 to 70 with renal cell carcinoma.

The chain employs TRBV7-9 and TRBJ2-7; 8 bases map to TRBD1. Germline lookup yields CDR1 SEHNR and CDR2 FQNEAQ (reference sequence). Trimming cost V 3 bases and J 4 bases; bases outside gene matches: 11. This CDR3 spans 16 amino acids. This chain's CDR3 is CASSLIGAGGFYEQYF. For the CDR3, the DNA is TGTGCCAGCAGCTTGATAGGGGCAGGGGGCTTTTACGAGCAGTACTTC.

The chain links TRBV9 to TRBJ2-1; D is perhaps TRBD1 (5 bases). Germline V lookup: CDR1 SGDLS, CDR2 YYNGEE. The V gene lost 0 bases and the J gene lost 7 bases, with 14 bases spanning the gap. This CDR3 spans 15 amino acids. CDR3 DNA: TGTGCCAGCAGCGTAGCCCAGGGCCTAGGAAATGAGCAGTTCTTC. Amino acids: CASSVAQGLGNEQFF. The variable domain in full, completed from reference TRBV9 and TRBJ2-1, reads DSGVTQTPKHLITATGQRVTLRCSPRSGDLSVYWYQQSLDQGLQFLIQYYNGEERAKGNILERFSAQQFPDLHSELNLSSLELGDSALYFCASSVAQGLGNEQFFGPGTRLTVL.

The chain couples TRBV27 to TRBJ2-7, with D perhaps TRBD1 (6 bases). From germline, CDR1 is MNHEY and CDR2 SMNVEV (reference sequence). Trimming cost V 0 bases and J 3 bases, with 18 bases left between them. The CDR3 consists of 17 residues. CDR3 nucleotide sequence: TGTGCCAGCAGTTTATCTGGACTCCGGGACACATACTACGAGCAGTACTTC. Translation: CASSLSGLRDTYYEQYF.

The V call is TRBV6-4, the J call TRBJ2-3; TRBD1 matches 7 bases. Trimming cost V 0 bases and J 6 bases; bases outside gene matches: 9. This CDR3 is 16 amino acids long. In germline, CDR1 is MRHNA, CDR2 SNTAGT. CDR3 sequence reads: CASSDSTGSQADTQYF. The CDR3 region has the DNA TGTGCCAGCAGTGACTCGACAGGGTCACAAGCTGATACGCAGTATTTT.

This chain connects TRBV6-1 to TRBJ2-7; TRBD1 matches 10 bases. V shed 5 bases and J 0 bases; nucleotides not matched to a gene: 4. The germline gives CDR1 MNHNS, CDR2 SASEGT. This CDR3 region has 15 residues. CDR3 DNA: TGTGCCAGCAGTCACGGGACAGGGGTCTCCTACGAGCAGTACTTC. Translated: CASSHGTGVSYEQYF.

The chain has TRBV19 and TRBJ1-5, with TRBD1 matching over 8 bases. V shed 7 bases and J 0 bases; nucleotides not matched to a gene: 5. Germline CDR1 LNHDA, CDR2 SQIVND (reference sequence). The CDR3 consists of 15 residues. The CDR3 region is CASTETGDSNQPQHF. Written as DNA, the CDR3 is TGTGCCAGTACTGAGACAGGGGATAGCAATCAGCCCCAGCATTTT.

The chain joins TRBV5-4 to TRBJ1-1; D is ambiguous. The CDR3 spans 14 residues. The V gene lost 5 bases and the J gene lost 1 base, with 12 bases spanning the gap. Germline CDR1 SGHNT, CDR2 YYREEE (reference sequence). The CDR3 coding sequence is TGTGCCAGCAGTCAAGAGCCATCGAACACTGAAGCTTTCTTT. Protein: CASSQEPSNTEAFF. The entire variable domain, with the rest obtained from reference TRBV5-4 and TRBJ1-1, is as follows: ETGVTQSPTHLIKTRGQQVTLRCSSQSGHNTVSWYQQALGQGPQFIFQYYREEENGRGNFPPRFSGLQFPNYSSELNVNALELDDSALYLCASSQEPSNTEAFFGQGTRLTVV.

The genes are TRBV9 and TRBJ2-5; no reliable D call. With 5 bases removed from V and 5 bases from J, the gap between germline ends came to 19 bases. Germline CDR1 is SGDLS and CDR2 is YYNGEE. This CDR3 comprises 15 residues. CDR3 loop: CASSAGSIGFETQYF. CDR3 in DNA: TGTGCCAGCAGTGCCGGTTCGATAGGGTTCGAGACCCAGTACTTC.

This clone was observed at least ten times. CDR3 protein: CASRALLRNTEAFF. The DNA of the CDR3 is TGCGCCAGCAGGGCCCTCCTGAGGAACACTGAAGCTTTCTTT. The V gene is TRBV4-1, the J gene TRBJ1-1; no clear D gene. The CDR3 extends over 14 amino acids. CDR1 and CDR2 (germline): MGHRA, YSYEKL. Trimming removed 6 bases from V and 1 base from J, with 12 bases in between.

On this clone: Possible read error: a much larger clone is one base away. At the DNA level, this CDR3 is encoded by other sequences in the same sample as well. This chain joins TRBV7-2 and TRBJ1-2, with unresolved D. The V end lost 4 bases, the J end lost 5 bases, and 14 bases lay between the germline ends. This CDR3 has 14 residues. In germline, CDR1 is SGHTA, CDR2 FQGNSA. The DNA of the CDR3 is TGTGCCAGCAGCTCCCCCCGGGTTAATTATGGCTACACCTTC. Amino acid sequence: CASSSPRVNYGYTF.

This chain joins TRBV6-5 and TRBJ2-7; weak D call: TRBD2 (6 bases). Trimming took 5 bases from V and 0 from J, leaving 11 bases between them. The CDR3 spans 14 residues. Germline V gene data show CDR1 as MNHEY and CDR2 as SVGAGI. As DNA, the CDR3 is TGTGCCAGCAGTGCGGGACGGAGCTCCTACGAGCAGTACTTC. Translation: CASSAGRSSYEQYF.

V gene TRBV23-1 combines with J gene TRBJ2-3; 7 positions match TRBD2. TRBV23-1 falls under the ORF class, with uncertain function. The CDR3 sequence is 15 residues long. Trimming cost V 1 base and J 9 bases; bases outside gene matches: 10. This CDR3 is CASSQFNGGSGTQYF. The CDR3 nucleotides are TGCGCCAGCAGTCAATTTAACGGGGGGTCTGGGACGCAGTATTTT.

The chain is built from TRBV5-1 and TRBJ2-1, with D possibly matching TRBD2 (6 bases). CDR1 and CDR2 (germline): SGHRS, YFSETQ. The CDR3 extends over 16 amino acids. The V and J ends lost 0 bases and 5 bases respectively, with 15 bases between them. Written as DNA, the CDR3 is TGCGCCAGCAGCTTGGCCGGTCTAGCGAATGACAATGAGCAGTTCTTC. Amino acids: CASSLAGLANDNEQFF.

V is TRBV11-3 and J is TRBJ2-1; 7 nucleotides line up with TRBD2. Germline values: CDR1 SGHNT, CDR2 YENEEA. The V and J ends lost 5 bases and 0 bases, in that order; junction bases with no gene match: 13. The CDR3 runs 18 residues. CDR3 nucleotides: TGTGCCAGCAGCAAACGAGGAGGTCGGACTAGCTCCTACAATGAGCAGTTCTTC. Protein: CASSKRGGRTSSYNEQFF.

The gene calls are TRBV7-8 and TRBJ2-7, with TRBD2 matching 11 bases. With 2 bases clipped from V and 5 bases from J, the junction kept 14 bases outside the gene matches. This CDR3 contains 18 residues. The germline V gene encodes CDR1 SGHVS and CDR2 FQNEAQ. CDR3 DNA: TGTGCCAGCAGCTTAAGCCCATTAGCGGGAGGGCCAGTCGACGAGCAGTACTTC. Translated, it gives CASSLSPLAGGPVDEQYF.

This chain joins TRBV6-6 and TRBJ2-2, with 7 bases identical to TRBD1. In germline, CDR1 is MNHNY, CDR2 SVGAGI (reference sequence). This CDR3 has 15 residues. V lost 5 bases and J lost 6; bases outside the gene matches: 9. CDR3 in DNA: TGTGCCAGCAGTAGCACAGGGGCGGCTGCCGGGGAGCTGTTTTTT. This translates into CASSSTGAAAGELFF.

The V call is TRBV9, the J call TRBJ2-1; 7 bases fit TRBD2. The germline V gene has CDR1 SGDLS and CDR2 YYNGEE. The CDR3 loop spans 15 amino acids. V was pared by 0 bases and J by 3 bases, with 3 bases of the junction left unmatched. Here the CDR3 DNA reads TGTGCCAGCAGCGTAGACCTAGCGGTCTACAATGAGCAGTTCTTC. It encodes CASSVDLAVYNEQFF.

This chain uses TRBV7-2 with TRBJ2-7, with 7 bases identical to TRBD2. Germline V gene data show CDR1 as SGHTA and CDR2 as FQGNSA. V was pared by 1 base and J by 2 bases, with 5 bases of the junction left unmatched. CDR3 length: 15 amino acids. The CDR3 reads CASSLDGGSPYEQYF. The CDR3 coding sequence is TGTGCCAGCAGCTTAGACGGCGGGAGCCCCTACGAGCAGTACTTC.

This clone was picked up one time. The chain uses TRBV4-1 and TRBJ2-7; D is unresolved. This CDR3 comprises 13 residues. With 2 bases removed from V and 3 bases from J, the gap between germline ends came to 8 bases. Germline V gives CDR1 MGHRA, CDR2 YSYEKL. Here the CDR3 reads CASSQTYYYEQYF. The CDR3, as DNA: TGCGCCAGCAGCCAAACCTATTACTACGAGCAGTACTTC.

This chain joins TRBV7-9 and TRBJ1-3, with TRBD1 matching 8 bases. V lost 2 bases and J lost 0; bases outside the gene matches: 9. The CDR3 sequence is 18 residues long. CDR1 and CDR2 from the germline V gene are SEHNR and FQNEAQ (reference sequence). The CDR3 sequence: CASSLLQGVRSSGNTIYF. CDR3 DNA sequence: TGTGCCAGCAGCTTATTACAGGGGGTCCGTTCCTCTGGAAACACCATATATTTT. Complete variable domain (other parts from reference TRBV7-9 and TRBJ1-3): DTGVSQNPRHKITKRGQNVTFRCDPISEHNRLYWYRQTLGQGPEFLTYFQNEAQLEKSRLLSDRFSAERPKGSFSTLEIQRTEQGDSAMYLCASSLLQGVRSSGNTIYFGEGSWLTVV.

The chain employs TRBV7-9 and TRBJ1-2, with D unclear. The CDR3 is 12 amino acids. Germline V CDR1 and CDR2: SEHNR, FQNEAQ (reference sequence). V was pared by 10 bases and J by 0 bases, with 9 bases between. CDR3 in amino acids: CAIIHPNYGYTF. CDR3 DNA sequence: TGTGCCATCATACATCCTAACTATGGCTACACCTTC.

This rearrangement joins TRBV27 to TRBJ2-5, with a tentative D call TRBD2 (5 bases). The length of the CDR3 is 18 residues. V lost 2 bases to trimming and J lost 0 bases, with 19 bases between them. Germline V gene lookup returns CDR1 MNHEY and CDR2 SMNVEV (reference sequence). The CDR3, as DNA: TGTGCCAGCAGTTTAGGAGCCCGAGGGAGACGGCACCAAGAGACCCAGTACTTC. This sequence encodes CASSLGARGRRHQETQYF.

V is TRBV28 and J is TRBJ2-7; 11 bases agree with TRBD2. The germline V gene has CDR1 MDHEN and CDR2 SYDVKM. The CDR3 is 13 amino acids. The V segment lost 8 bases and the J segment 2 bases; nucleotides outside the gene matches: 2. The CDR3 reads CASGTSGTYEQYF. In DNA form, the CDR3 reads TGTGCCAGCGGGACTAGCGGAACCTACGAGCAGTACTTC.

This clone has a single count. The V call is TRBV5-1, the J call TRBJ2-7; D remains unclear. The CDR3 loop spans 15 amino acids. V was cut by 4 bases and J by 0 bases, with 14 bases left in between. Germline loops: CDR1 SGHRS, CDR2 YFSETQ. CDR3 DNA sequence: TGCGCCAGCAGCCCCCAGGCGTCTAGCTCCTACGAGCAGTACTTC. Protein: CASSPQASSSYEQYF.

This chain links TRBV15 with TRBJ2-7; 10 nucleotides align to TRBD2. Germline CDR1 reads LNHNV; CDR2 reads YYDKDF (reference sequence). V was pared by 1 base and J by 5 bases, with 20 bases of the junction left unmatched. The CDR3 totals 20 residues. The CDR3 DNA reads TGTGCCACCAGCAGAGTTACAAAACCTACAGCGGGAGGGACCCGGCACGAGCAGTACTTC. Translating it yields CATSRVTKPTAGGTRHEQYF.

The chain is built from TRBV11-2 and TRBJ2-1; D may be TRBD1 (5 bases). The germline CDR1 and CDR2 sequences are SGHAT and FQNNGV. Trimming removed 8 bases from V and 10 bases from J, with 18 bases in between. The CDR3 length is 13 residues. The CDR3: CASVPRVGGEQFF. The CDR3 coding sequence is TGTGCCAGCGTCCCCAGGGTGGGTGGAGAGCAGTTCTTC.

J is TRBJ2-3 and V is TRBV9, with 9 positions matching TRBD1. V shed 3 bases, J shed 5 bases, and the junction held 7 bases outside the gene matches. The CDR3 extends over 15 amino acids. Germline CDR1 SGDLS, CDR2 YYNGEE. The CDR3, as DNA: TGTGCCAGCAGCGACACAGGGGGCGGGAAAGATACGCAGTATTTT. Translating it yields CASSDTGGGKDTQYF.

The chain joins TRBV4-2 to TRBJ1-1, with D uncertain. Germline V gene sequence: CDR1 LGHNA, CDR2 YNFKEQ. Trimming took 1 base from V and 5 from J, leaving 11 bases between them. CDR3 length: 14 amino acids. The CDR3 protein is CASSQGGPSTEAFF. CDR3 DNA: TGTGCCAGCAGCCAAGGCGGGCCGAGTACTGAAGCTTTCTTT.

The chain links TRBV7-9 to TRBJ2-1; 10 nucleotides align to TRBD2. From germline, CDR1 is SEHNR and CDR2 FQNEAQ (reference sequence). V trimming: 3 bases; J trimming: 5 bases; junction bases outside the gene matches: 7. The CDR3 contains 16 residues. The CDR3 nucleotides are TGTGCCAGCAGCTTCTCTAGCGGGAGAAGGCACAATGAGCAGTTCTTC. Translation: CASSFSSGRRHNEQFF.

This clone was recorded many times. The V and J genes are TRBV15 and TRBJ1-1; D uncertain. Germline V CDR1 and CDR2: LNHNV, YYDKDF (reference sequence). The germline V and J ends were trimmed by 1 base and 5 bases, with 17 bases remaining between them. CDR3 length: 16 amino acids. In nucleotides, the CDR3 is TGTGCCACCAGCAGAGCTTCCACCCTGTTGGGTACTGAAGCTTTCTTT. Encoded protein: CATSRASTLLGTEAFF. The entire variable domain, with the rest obtained from reference TRBV15 and TRBJ1-1, is as follows: DAMVIQNPRYQVTQFGKPVTLSCSQTLNHNVMYWYQQKSSQAPKLLFHYYDKDFNNEADTPDNFQSRRPNTSFCFLDIRSPGLGDTAMYLCATSRASTLLGTEAFFGQGTRLTVV.

The J gene is TRBJ1-5, the V gene TRBV10-3, with 8 positions matching TRBD1. CDR1 and CDR2 from the germline V gene are ENHRY and SYGVKD. The CDR3 covers 16 residues. Unmatched junction bases numbered 8, after V lost 3 bases and J lost 4 bases. The CDR3 sequence is CAISDARTGQNQPQHF. The CDR3 coding sequence is TGTGCCATCAGTGATGCGAGGACAGGGCAAAATCAGCCCCAGCATTTT.